Listed here is a single TCR beta chain. With 60 Vbeta and 13 Jbeta primers, the PCR was carried out. Sequencing used immunoSEQ multiplex PCR; TCRdb keeps in-frame clones, though not all of them. The sample contains 150,000 to 160,000 clones, roughly 82% of which appear only once. The data were obtained in a study of cytomegalovirus exposure and HLA in healthy donors. The J segment lost 0 bases and the V segment lost 1 base, leaving 6 bases of the junction unmatched. The CDR3 is 17 amino acids. The germline CDR1 and CDR2 sequences are SGHVS and FQNEAQ. The receptor comes from a woman between 45 and 60 years old in good health and CMV-seropositive. Sequences were obtained from PBMCs. This rearrangement joins TRBV7-8 to TRBJ1-5; 7 nucleotides align to TRBD1. The CDR3 spells CASSLGTGLYSNQPQHF. The CDR3, as DNA: TGTGCCAGCAGCTTAGGGACAGGACTTTATAGCAATCAGCCCCAGCATTTT.